The rows below give T cell receptor beta chains drawn from one sample of a study of beta chain features in type 1 diabetes. Assay used: immunoSEQ multiplex PCR; TCRdb lists only in-frame clones, some missing. The sample has about 290,000 clones; 8% are singletons. Sequencing input: central memory CD4+ T cells from blood. The receptors here all came from a young woman in good health. CDR3s include the opening cysteine and the closing phenylalanine or tryptophan.

V	J	CDR3
TRBV7-9	TRBJ2-1	CASSESDRGRQFF
TRBV7-2	TRBJ1-2	CASSLGGQGANYGYTF
TRBV9	TRBJ2-5	CASSVGGDQETQYF
TRBV10-3	TRBJ1-6	CAISQYNSPLHF
TRBV25-1	TRBJ1-2	CASSELAETNYGYTF
TRBV19	TRBJ1-5	CASSNSGTEGQPQHF
TRBV7-3	TRBJ2-1	CASSPGGAATYNEQFF
TRBV9	TRBJ2-5	CASSPFVGAETQYF
TRBV28	TRBJ2-2	CASRPSTGTAETGELFF
TRBV5-4	TRBJ2-5	CASSLPTGQETQYF
TRBV14	TRBJ2-1	CASSLASGYNEQFF
TRBV7-2	TRBJ1-6	CASSAYGRRNSPLHF
TRBV7-9	TRBJ2-4	CASSPGTGGKNIQYF
TRBV5-4	TRBJ2-1	CASSQRTAGDDINNEQFF
TRBV29-1	TRBJ2-1	CSVAVGGDYNEQFF
TRBV9	TRBJ2-7	CASSVDSSYEQYF
TRBV28	TRBJ2-2	CASSLGVPGELFF
TRBV7-2	TRBJ2-3	CASKFGGGTDTQYF
TRBV7-9	TRBJ1-3	CASRRQGHSGNTIYF
TRBV5-6	TRBJ2-3	CASSLSPAGWADTQYF
TRBV29-1	TRBJ1-1	CSAGTWGAGAFF
TRBV18	TRBJ2-5	CASSPSRGTGFQETQYF
TRBV7-2	TRBJ2-1	CASCVSIGEDEQFF
TRBV6-5	TRBJ2-2	CASSLLGGAPGELFF
TRBV6-6	TRBJ1-5	CASSLQGQPQHF
TRBV7-2	TRBJ1-6	CASSLDRGSPLHF
TRBV28	TRBJ2-7	CASSRGQGITSYEQYF
TRBV25-1	TRBJ1-1	CACSDSQQGRGPAFF
TRBV7-3	TRBJ2-3	CASSTGTSGGADTQYF
TRBV9	TRBJ1-1	CASSGTAQGDTEAFF
TRBV4-3	TRBJ1-1	CASSQDTSNTEAFF
TRBV6-4	TRBJ2-1	CASSSNTGINEQFF
TRBV15	TRBJ2-5	CATSTPRDRVQETQYF
TRBV4-1	TRBJ1-5	CASSQVSAAGSPQHF
TRBV6-6	TRBJ1-5	CASSYVDQPQHF
TRBV19	TRBJ2-2	CASSRAGAITGELFF
TRBV2	TRBJ1-2	CASTSGGRSGYTF
TRBV5-5	TRBJ2-1	CASSVAAYNEQFF
TRBV7-6	TRBJ2-3	CASSLLASGGTSTDTQYF
TRBV7-9	TRBJ2-7	CASSTPRTSGRALEQYF
TRBV5-1	TRBJ2-3	CASSTGLAGADTQYF
TRBV18	TRBJ2-1	CASSPGLAGMNEQFF
TRBV19	TRBJ2-4	CASSIDAWDIQYF
TRBV18	TRBJ1-1	CASSWTVNTEAFF
TRBV23-1	TRBJ1-1	CASSQSPDLRDRDSSLVNTEAFF
TRBV19	TRBJ2-6	CASAAGTGDPGANVLTF
TRBV19	TRBJ2-7	CATGGRGMGSYEQYF
TRBV4-3	TRBJ2-7	CASSRNSGDYEQYF
TRBV21-1	TRBJ2-7	CASSKALWRGGEQYF
TRBV6-6	TRBJ2-7	CASSSLFGSYEQYF
TRBV2	TRBJ1-5	CASSVSTAGVSNQPQHF
TRBV4-1	TRBJ2-7	CASSHLGISTDYQVEQYF